This T cell receptor beta chain was found in a study of T cells expressing NK-cell markers (dated by TCRdb to the early 2020s). Turning to the overall study: In sorted CD3+CD56+NKG2C+, CD3+CD56+NKG2C- and CD3+CD56-NKG2C+ T-cell subsets from several donors, TCR beta-chain repertoires were profiled. Among the eight sequenced donors, seven were HCMV-seropositive and one was HCMV-seronegative. The eight sequenced donors were randomly selected healthy volunteers, three men and five women. Sequencing of the libraries produced 2 x 150 bp reads on Illumina HiSeq 2000/2500, MiSeq or NextSeq. Summary of the overall study and its limitations: Those dominant clonotypes were again the most abundant among CD3+CD56-NKG2C+ cells in a handful of donors, at about 25-60.1%. It remained unclear whether the expanded NKG2C-expressing T cell clones were specific for HCMV antigens. In six donors, the dominant CD3+CD56+NKG2C+ clonotypes were among the top 10 CD8+ clonotypes and accounted for roughly 1.0-7.5% of CD8+ T cells.

Sequencing relied on an Illumina HiSeq 2000. TCR beta cDNA libraries were made by 5'RACE template switching that added a universal primer site and unique molecular identifiers. cDNA synthesis was primed from the TCR beta constant segment, followed by two successive PCR amplification steps. Per the original workflow: MIGEC was used to demultiplex reads and group reads by UMI, and MiTCR was used to assemble and quantify clonotypes. Only TCR cDNA sequences supported by at least two reads were kept to exclude erroneous sequences. The tcR package was used for downstream repertoire analysis, with clonotypes matched between fractions based on CDR3 nucleotide sequence plus V segment. VDJmatch was used to annotate antigen specificity against VDJdb, with one amino acid substitution allowed in CDR3. Following reprocessing of the reads by TCRdb, the data hold one row per CDR3 protein sequence and no DNA is available. TCRdb's processing, not the authors' own work, is the source of the V and J calls. Per the sample table, the count is roughly 110,000 distinct CDR3 sequences. The top ten constitute around a sixth of the sample.

CDR1 is given as DFQATT and CDR2 as SNEGSKA, both from the germline V gene (reference sequence). Its CDR3 holds 15 amino acids, cysteine through phenylalanine. The coding DNA is unavailable. Of note for this clonotype: The specificity of this receptor is unknown.

HCMV serostatus was determined by detecting HCMV-specific IgG in serum with a commercial ELISA kit. Ficoll density gradient centrifugation was used to isolate peripheral blood mononuclear cells from blood. Material for sequencing was blood T cells: a sorted CD56 or NKG2C T cell subset, CD4+ or CD8+ T cells, or bulk PBMC T cells (not recorded which). The chain is assembled from TRBV20-1 and TRBJ1-5. This clonotype was obtained from a woman aged 18-70 years in good health. The CDR3 in this case is CSASVTLASNQPQHF.